This TCR beta chain was obtained from a study of blood T cells in healthy people across ages. Study outcomes and limitations: The CMV status of each donor remained undetermined, and this could have confounded shifts in expanded clonotypes. Measured against age, TCR beta diversity per million T cells decreased in a roughly linear manner.

This CDR3 is 14 amino acids long. Germline trimming cut 2 bases from V and 11 bases from J; bases unmatched to any gene: 9. Germline V CDR1 and CDR2: LNHNV, YYDKDF (reference sequence). Ten or more counts support this clonotype. The antigen is unknown. Through a sample-barcoded 5' primer and a J-beta primer mix, a second PCR was run for 7 to 11 cycles. TCRdb itself ran the 5' RACE reads through MiXCR, one entry per CDR3 protein. The profile covers 1.8 million or so distinct CDR3 sequences, with about 39% appearing a single time and 23% taken by the ten largest. Sequencing was done on a sample of blood. This sequence joins TRBV15 and TRBJ2-5, with 9 bases matching TRBD1. This clonotype was obtained from a human donor in good health. CDR3 sequence reads: CATSRLTGGNEQYF. Written as DNA, the CDR3 is TGTGCCACCAGCAGACTTACAGGGGGCAATGAGCAGTACTTC.